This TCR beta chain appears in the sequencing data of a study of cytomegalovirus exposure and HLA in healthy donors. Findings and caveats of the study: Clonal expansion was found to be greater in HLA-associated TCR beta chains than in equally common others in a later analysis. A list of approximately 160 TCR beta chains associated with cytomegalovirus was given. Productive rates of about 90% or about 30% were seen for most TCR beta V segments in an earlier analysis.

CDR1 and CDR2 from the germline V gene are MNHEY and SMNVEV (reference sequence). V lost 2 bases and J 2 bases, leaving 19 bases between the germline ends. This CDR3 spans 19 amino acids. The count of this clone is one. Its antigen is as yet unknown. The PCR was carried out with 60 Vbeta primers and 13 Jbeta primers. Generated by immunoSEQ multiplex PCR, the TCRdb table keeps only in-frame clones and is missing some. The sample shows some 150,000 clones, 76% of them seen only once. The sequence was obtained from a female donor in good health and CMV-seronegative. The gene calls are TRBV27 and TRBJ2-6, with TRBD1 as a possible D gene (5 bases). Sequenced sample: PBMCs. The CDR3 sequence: CASSLKPGELGAGANVLTF. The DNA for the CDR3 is TGTGCCAGCAGTTTAAAACCCGGCGAGTTAGGGGCTGGGGCCAACGTCCTGACTTTC.